This T cell receptor (beta chain) stems from a study of T cell responses to AZD1222 COVID-19 vaccine. As to this clone: Its antigen is unidentified.

Overall study findings and caveats: Rises in breadth and depth of Spike-specific TCRs came after two AZD1222 doses. The reported proportion of spike-specific TCRs targeting unmutated variant regions was nearly half.

Trimming took 1 base from V and 6 from J, leaving 7 bases between them. This CDR3 is built from 13 residues. The germline gives CDR1 SGHDN, CDR2 FVKESK. Only in-frame clones appear in the TCRdb table, and some are missing; sequencing was by immunoSEQ multiplex PCR. The top ten hold under 4.5% of the sample, which has 110,000 to 150,000 clones, approximately 90% seen once. This TCR derives from an adult in good health. The specimen comprised peripheral blood, sampled on day 0 of AZD1222 vaccination. The J gene is TRBJ2-1, the V gene TRBV14; D is unresolved. The CDR3 DNA is TGTGCCAGCAGCCAAGGACGGATCAATGAGCAGTTCTTC. This encodes CASSQGRINEQFF.